Listed below are T cell receptor beta chains from one sample, sequenced in a study of cytomegalovirus exposure and HLA in healthy donors. The table came from immunoSEQ multiplex PCR; TCRdb's copy has only in-frame clones and leaves some out. The sample includes under 400,000 clones, 86% of them seen just once. Sequencing was performed on PBMCs. The receptors come from a woman between 18 and 29 years old in good health and CMV-seronegative. The CDR3 runs from the conserved cysteine through the conserved F or W. Fields, in order: V gene, J gene, clone size, D gene, CDR3 DNA, CDR3 protein. D genes are given only for firm matches. Where a row states a size, it is once, few, many or the class of an expanded clone; other rows omit it.

>TRBV11-2|TRBJ2-1|-|-
TGTGCCAGCAGCTTAGTGGTCTCTACCTCCTCCTACAATGAGCAGTTCTTC
CASSLVVSTSSYNEQFF
>TRBV18|TRBJ2-3|-|-
TGTGCCAGCTCACGGGGACTTGGAGATACGCAGTATTTT
CASSRGLGDTQYF
>TRBV28|TRBJ2-7|once|TRBD1
TGTGCCAGCAGCCGGGACAGGCGCTACGAGCAGTACTTC
CASSRDRRYEQYF
>TRBV27|TRBJ2-3|-|TRBD2
TGTGCCAGCAGGATTAGCGGGAGTGGCACAGATACGCAGTATTTT
CASRISGSGTDTQYF
>TRBV4-1|TRBJ1-1|-|-
TGCGCCAGCAGCCAGAGGGATATGAACACTGAAGCTTTCTTT
CASSQRDMNTEAFF
>TRBV6-4|TRBJ2-3|-|-
TGTGCCAGCAGTGGTGAAGCAAGAGATACGCAGTATTTT
CASSGEARDTQYF
>TRBV29-1|TRBJ2-2|-|-
TGCAGCGTTTTGTCTGAGGGCGGGGAGCTGTTTTTT
CSVLSEGGELFF
>TRBV9|TRBJ1-1|-|-
TGTGCCAGCAGCACCTACGGGACACTCAACACTGAAGCTTTCTTT
CASSTYGTLNTEAFF
>TRBV19|TRBJ1-3|-|TRBD1
TGTGCCAGTAGCCCCATCCGGGACAGGGGTCTAAGCTCTGGAAACACCATATATTTT
CASSPIRDRGLSSGNTIYF
>TRBV7-7|TRBJ1-1|-|-
TGTGCCAGCAGCCCAGGGGACGGGAACACTGAAGCTTTCTTT
CASSPGDGNTEAFF
>TRBV5-1|TRBJ2-5|-|TRBD2
TGCGCCAGCAGCTTCACACTAGCGGGAAGGGAGACCCAGTACTTC
CASSFTLAGRETQYF
>TRBV4-1|TRBJ2-7|-|-
TGCGCCAGCAGCCCGCGGGACTTTAACTACGAGCAGTACTTC
CASSPRDFNYEQYF
>TRBV5-5|TRBJ2-1|-|TRBD1
TGTGCCAGCAGCTTGGGTCGACAGGGATACAATGAGCAGTTCTTC
CASSLGRQGYNEQFF
>TRBV7-9|TRBJ2-2|-|-
TGTGCCAGCAGCCTCCTGAACACCGGGGAGCTGTTTTTT
CASSLLNTGELFF
>TRBV7-2|TRBJ2-7|-|TRBD2
TGTGCCAGCAGCTCCGGGACTAGGACCCACGAGCAGTACTTC
CASSSGTRTHEQYF
>TRBV5-5|TRBJ2-1|-|-
TGTGCCAGCAGCGTAGGGGAATACAATGAGCAGTTCTTC
CASSVGEYNEQFF
>TRBV29-1|TRBJ2-3|-|-
TGCAGCGCTAGAGACGGCAGCACAGATACGCAGTATTTT
CSARDGSTDTQYF
>TRBV27|TRBJ1-4|once|-
TGTGCCAGCAGAAGATCAGGGGTCAAGGAAAAACTGTTTTTT
CASRRSGVKEKLFF
>TRBV4-1|TRBJ2-7|-|-
TGCGCCAGCAGCCAGACTTCGGTCGTTTCCTACGAGCAGTACTTC
CASSQTSVVSYEQYF
>TRBV27|TRBJ2-3|-|TRBD2
TGTGCCAGCAGTTTATCTAGCGGGGGGGCCTATAAGTATTTT
CASSLSSGGAYKYF
>TRBV2|TRBJ1-1|-|TRBD1
TGTGCCGCCTTGGGACAGGGCGGCACTGAAGCTTTCTTT
CAALGQGGTEAFF
>TRBV28|TRBJ2-1|-|-
TGTGCCACCTCGACTCTCGCTGATAACAATGAGCAGTTCTTC
CATSTLADNNEQFF
>TRBV15|TRBJ2-1|-|TRBD2
TGTGCCACCAGCAGAGATTACGGGAGGGATTACAATGAGCAGTTCTTC
CATSRDYGRDYNEQFF
>TRBV7-9|TRBJ2-7|-|TRBD2
TGTGCCAGCAGCTTAGGTAGCGGGAGCTTATACGAGCAGTACTTC
CASSLGSGSLYEQYF
>TRBV7-3|TRBJ2-1|-|-
TGTGCCAGCGGAAACGGCGGGCCTTCCTCCTACAATGAGCAGTTCTTC
CASGNGGPSSYNEQFF
>TRBV4-2|TRBJ2-1|-|-
TGTGCCAGCAGCCGGTTCCAGGAGGCCCTTTACAATGAGCAGTTCTTC
CASSRFQEALYNEQFF
>TRBV6-1|TRBJ2-1|-|TRBD1
TGTGCCAGCACGGGGGCCTCGACAGGGGCCAATGAGCAGTTCTTC
CASTGASTGANEQFF
>TRBV5-6|TRBJ2-1|-|-
TGTGCCAGCAGCTCCCAGGGGGCCAGCGGACTAGAAGAGCAGTTCTTC
CASSSQGASGLEEQFF
>TRBV7-3|TRBJ2-7|-|TRBD2
TGTGCCAGCAGCTTTAGCGGGAGAGGCTCCGAGCAGTACTTC
CASSFSGRGSEQYF
>TRBV28|TRBJ1-4|-|TRBD1
TGTGCCACAGGGGGCCACTCTAATGAAAAACTGTTTTTT
CATGGHSNEKLFF
>TRBV19|TRBJ2-7|-|-
TGTGCCAGTAGTATAGGACAGGAGAGCTCCTACGAGCAGTACTTC
CASSIGQESSYEQYF
>TRBV5-1|TRBJ2-1|-|-
TGCGCCAGCAGCTTGGCGACCGAGGGGAGGGAGCAGTTCTTC
CASSLATEGREQFF
>TRBV5-1|TRBJ2-7|-|TRBD1
TGCGCCAGCAGCTACAAACCGGGACAGCTTTACGAGCAGTACTTC
CASSYKPGQLYEQYF
>TRBV14|TRBJ1-1|-|-
TGTGCCAGCAGTCGCATCAGGGGAACTGAAGCTTTCTTT
CASSRIRGTEAFF
>TRBV7-9|TRBJ2-7|-|-
TGTGCCAGCAGCTTAGGCGCAGGCTACGAGCAGTACTTC
CASSLGAGYEQYF
>TRBV5-6|TRBJ2-1|once|-
TGTGCCAGCAGCTTGAAGGCACGCAGGGGTCTAAGCTCCTACAATGAGCAGTTCTTC
CASSLKARRGLSSYNEQFF
>TRBV6-6|TRBJ1-1|-|-
TGTGCCAGCAGCCCAACAGGGACCCTTGAAGCTTTCTTT
CASSPTGTLEAFF
>TRBV18|TRBJ1-3|-|TRBD1
TGTGCCAGCTCACCCACCTTGTTTACAGGGGAGCTCTCTGGAAACACCATATATTTT
CASSPTLFTGELSGNTIYF
>TRBV2|TRBJ1-6|few|-
TGTGCCAGCTGCCGGGTCCTAAATTCACCCCTCCACTTT
CASCRVLNSPLHF
>TRBV2|TRBJ1-3|-|-
TGTGCCAGCAGTGAAGAACGGAGTGGAAACACCATATATTTT
CASSEERSGNTIYF
>TRBV15|TRBJ2-7|-|TRBD1
TGTGCCACCGGGACAGGGGATGGAGAGCAGTACTTC
CATGTGDGEQYF
>TRBV2|TRBJ1-4|-|TRBD1
TGTGCCAGCAGTGTTGACAGGGGGCTGGAGGGAGCTAATGAAAAACTGTTTTTT
CASSVDRGLEGANEKLFF
>TRBV6-5|TRBJ2-7|-|-
TGTGCCAGCAGTTACTCAGGGGGGGAAGACGAGCAGTACTTC
CASSYSGGEDEQYF
>TRBV7-3|TRBJ2-3|-|TRBD2
TGTGCCAGCAGTCTAGCGGGAGGGTTAGGTACGCAGTATTTT
CASSLAGGLGTQYF
>TRBV4-1|TRBJ2-4|-|TRBD2
TGCGCCAGCAGCCAAGGGCTAGCGGGAGCCGCAGCCAAAAACATTCAGTACTTC
CASSQGLAGAAAKNIQYF
>TRBV9|TRBJ1-2|-|TRBD1
TGTGCCAGCAGCTCCCCTAGCCGGGACAGGGTATATGGCTACACCTTC
CASSSPSRDRVYGYTF
>TRBV25-1|TRBJ1-5|-|-
TGTGCCAGCAGTGAATGGGCGGGACAGCCCCAGCATTTT
CASSEWAGQPQHF